Sequencing of this TCR beta chain was carried out in a study of shared T cell receptors in the human thymus. The CDR3 spans 12 residues. Germline V gives CDR1 MNHEY, CDR2 SMNVEV (reference sequence). V lost 6 bases, J lost 8 bases, and 11 bases lay in between. Only in-frame clones appear in the TCRdb table, and some are missing; sequencing was by immunoSEQ multiplex PCR. The sample includes 450,000 to 650,000 clones, around 78% seen only once; the top ten take approximately 0.013%. The sample was also reused in another study, on human thymus T cells. That work contributes: Donation was from healthy Finnish infants who were having corrective surgery that addressed congenital heart defects. Corrective cardiac surgery supplied the resected thymus tissue. Blood and thymic repertoires both appeared biased in V and J gene usage. In unrelated individuals, thymic repertoires overlapped highly, according to related research.

The sequence came from a boy less than two years old with a congenital heart defect. The material sequenced was thymocytes. The chain has TRBV27 and TRBJ2-1; weak D call: TRBD1 (6 bases). The CDR3 nucleotides are TGTGCCAGCAGCCCGGCAGGGGATGAGCAGTTCTTC. Protein product: CASSPAGDEQFF.